The 20 T cell receptor beta chains below were found in one sample sequenced in a study of shared T cell receptors in the human thymus. Sequenced by immunoSEQ multiplex PCR; TCRdb stores in-frame clones only, minus some. The sample shows about 660,000 clones, more than 75% of them seen only once. These data were likewise used in another study, on human thymus T cells.

The sample comprised thymocytes. The receptors here all came from a boy under two years old with a congenital heart defect.

This rearrangement joins TRBV9 to TRBJ1-2, with D possibly matching TRBD1 (5 bases). CDR3 size: 14 residues. The V gene's germline CDR1 is SGDLS and CDR2 YYNGEE. The V end was cut by 3 bases, the J end by 4 bases, with 13 bases between. The CDR3 nucleotides are TGTGCCAGCAGCGCCGGTCGACAGTCCTATGGCTACACCTTC. This sequence encodes CASSAGRQSYGYTF.

This clone occurred a few times. V usage is TRBV19 and J usage is TRBJ1-4; a possible D gene is TRBD1 (6 bases). CDR3 size: 14 residues. V lost 5 bases, J lost 0 bases, and 7 bases lay in between. Germline V CDR1 and CDR2: LNHDA, SQIVND (reference sequence). CDR3 amino acids: CASSRTATNEKLFF. The CDR3, as DNA: TGTGCCAGTAGTCGGACAGCAACTAATGAAAAACTGTTTTTT.

V gene TRBV4-2 combines with J gene TRBJ2-7; tentative D call: TRBD2 (5 bases). The V gene's germline CDR1 is LGHNA and CDR2 YNFKEQ. V was trimmed by 0 bases and J by 5 bases, leaving 29 bases between them. There are 20 residues in the CDR3. In DNA, the CDR3 is TGTGCCAGCAGCCAAGAACCCCCCAGTAAGGACGGGAAGTACGTGGACGAGCAGTACTTC. As protein: CASSQEPPSKDGKYVDEQYF.

This chain links TRBV28 with TRBJ2-7, with TRBD1 identical over 11 bases. Germline V lookup: CDR1 MDHEN, CDR2 SYDVKM. The CDR3 spans 15 residues. V lost 7 bases, J lost 4 bases, and 9 bases stayed unmatched. The DNA for the CDR3 is TGTGCCAGCAACCCCCCGGGACAGGGGGGGTACGAGCAGTACTTC. Protein: CASNPPGQGGYEQYF.

This chain links TRBV25-1 with TRBJ1-5; perhaps TRBD1 as D (5 bases). The germline V gene has CDR1 MGHDK and CDR2 SYGVNS. V was shortened by 3 bases and J by 6 bases, with 12 bases between the two germline ends. The CDR3 extends over 14 amino acids. The CDR3 region is CASSDQGGIQPQHF. For the CDR3, the DNA is TGTGCCAGCAGTGATCAGGGAGGGATTCAGCCCCAGCATTTT.

The chain uses TRBV5-1 and TRBJ2-3; 14 bases fit TRBD2. V trimming: 3 bases; J trimming: 0 bases; junction bases outside the gene matches: 6. This CDR3 spans 18 amino acids. Germline V gene sequence: CDR1 SGHRS, CDR2 YFSETQ. In nucleotides, the CDR3 is TGCGCCAGCAGCTCCTGGACTAGCGGGGGGCCTAGCACAGATACGCAGTATTTT. Encoded protein: CASSSWTSGGPSTDTQYF.

The chain combines TRBV5-1 with TRBJ2-5, with TRBD1 matching over 11 bases. Germline V lookup: CDR1 SGHRS, CDR2 YFSETQ. The CDR3 spans 15 residues. The J segment lost 4 bases and the V segment lost 5 bases, leaving 7 bases of the junction unmatched. CDR3 nucleotides: TGCGCCAGCAGAAGGTGGACAGGGGGCCTAGAGACCCAGTACTTC. This encodes CASRRWTGGLETQYF.

This chain connects TRBV5-6 to TRBJ2-1, with TRBD2 identical over 9 bases. Trimming at V came to 4 bases and at J to 0 bases, leaving 11 bases not matched to a gene. Germline V CDR1 and CDR2: SGHDT, YYEEEE. CDR3 length: 18 amino acids. The CDR3 DNA follows: TGTGCCAGCAGCCCGCTAAAGCGGGGGGCGAGCTCCTACAATGAGCAGTTCTTC. This codes for CASSPLKRGASSYNEQFF.

This clone was seen a handful of times. The chain links TRBV6-6 to TRBJ2-5; D unresolved. The length of the CDR3 is 13 residues. Germline assignment: CDR1 MNHNY and CDR2 SVGAGI (reference sequence). V was pared by 2 bases and J by 1 base, with 5 bases between. The CDR3 is CASSYTGQETQYF. CDR3 nucleotides: TGTGCCAGCAGTTACACGGGCCAAGAGACCCAGTACTTC.

This clone was seen a few times. V usage is TRBV28 and J usage is TRBJ2-3, with D possibly TRBD2 on 5 matching bases. The germline CDR1 and CDR2 sequences are MDHEN and SYDVKM. The CDR3 length is 14 residues. V was trimmed by 5 bases and J by 7 bases, leaving 16 bases between them. The CDR3 is CASSTRLSWYTQYF. The CDR3 nucleotides are TGTGCCAGCAGTACCCGACTATCATGGTATACGCAGTATTTT.

The V and J genes are TRBV30 and TRBJ2-6; D is possibly TRBD1 (6 bases). The germline V gene has CDR1 GTSNPN and CDR2 SVGIG (reference sequence). This CDR3 spans 16 amino acids. Trimming stripped 3 bases from V and 3 bases from J, with 15 bases between. The CDR3 loop reads CAWSGGTGLGANVLTF. The DNA for the CDR3 is TGTGCCTGGAGCGGCGGAACAGGGCTTGGGGCCAACGTCCTGACTTTC.

The genes are TRBV4-1 and TRBJ2-7; perhaps TRBD1 as D (6 bases). The germline CDR1 and CDR2 sequences are MGHRA and YSYEKL. The V end was cut by 4 bases, the J end by 4 bases, with 14 bases between. This CDR3 spans 14 amino acids. CDR3 nucleotide sequence: TGCGCCAGCAGCCTAAACAGGGTTTTTTACGAGCAGTACTTC. It encodes CASSLNRVFYEQYF.

This chain connects TRBV7-9 to TRBJ2-7; 11 bases line up with TRBD1. Per the germline V gene, CDR1 is SEHNR and CDR2 is FQNEAQ (reference sequence). V dropped 5 bases and J dropped 5; count of bases not matched to a gene: 8. This CDR3 is 15 amino acids long. CDR3 loop: CASSPHQGQGDEQYF. Here the CDR3 DNA reads TGTGCCAGCAGCCCCCACCAGGGACAGGGGGACGAGCAGTACTTC.

This chain links TRBV5-1 with TRBJ1-6, with D maybe TRBD1 (6 bases). CDR3 length equals 16 residues. Germline assignment: CDR1 SGHRS and CDR2 YFSETQ. The germline V and J ends were trimmed by 2 bases and 14 bases, with 23 bases remaining between them. The CDR3 region is CASSLGFGGAHWALHF. CDR3 DNA sequence: TGCGCCAGCAGCTTAGGTTTTGGGGGGGCCCATTGGGCCCTCCACTTT.

The V and J genes are TRBV5-1 and TRBJ2-2; 7 bases are shared with TRBD1. V shed 2 bases, J shed 2 bases, and the junction held 3 bases outside the gene matches. Per the germline V gene, CDR1 is SGHRS and CDR2 is YFSETQ. The CDR3 loop spans 15 amino acids. The CDR3 DNA reads as TGCGCCAGCAGCTTCCGGGACAGCAACACCGGGGAGCTGTTTTTT. This translates into CASSFRDSNTGELFF.

The chain has TRBV28 and TRBJ2-7; D perhaps matches TRBD2 (6 bases). CDR3 size: 16 residues. Deletions cut 3 bases from V and 0 bases from J, with 15 bases between. CDR1 and CDR2 (germline): MDHEN, SYDVKM. CDR3 sequence reads: CASSFGGAPSSYEQYF. The CDR3 coding sequence is TGTGCCAGCAGTTTTGGCGGGGCCCCGAGCTCCTACGAGCAGTACTTC.

The chain is built from TRBV19 and TRBJ2-7; no definite D call. The V end lost 6 bases, the J end lost 4 bases, and 13 bases lay between the germline ends. Per germline, CDR1 LNHDA and CDR2 SQIVND (reference sequence). The CDR3 has 13 amino acids. CDR3 nucleotides: TGTGCCAGTAGGCCCGACGGAGATTACGAGCAGTACTTC. It codes for CASRPDGDYEQYF.

The gene calls are TRBV19 and TRBJ2-3; 7 positions match TRBD2. The CDR3 runs 15 residues. With 6 bases clipped from V and 2 bases from J, the junction kept 8 bases outside the gene matches. CDR1 is LNHDA and CDR2 is SQIVND in the germline V gene (reference sequence). Here the CDR3 reads CASRITRGTTDTQYF. The CDR3, as DNA: TGTGCCAGTAGAATTACGCGGGGGACCACAGATACGCAGTATTTT.

V and J are TRBV4-3 and TRBJ2-2, with 8 bases aligning to TRBD1. With V trimmed by 1 base and J by 2 bases, 6 bases remained unmatched. Germline V CDR1 and CDR2: LGHNA, YSLEER. CDR3 size: 17 residues. The CDR3 region is CASSQASRGRNTGELFF. The CDR3 coding sequence is TGCGCCAGCAGCCAAGCTAGCAGGGGGCGCAACACCGGGGAGCTGTTTTTT.

The chain combines TRBV5-1 with TRBJ1-1; D is ambiguous. Germline-derived CDR1 and CDR2 are SGHRS and YFSETQ. The V gene lost 2 bases and the J gene lost 0 bases, with 5 bases spanning the gap. The CDR3 consists of 13 residues. As DNA, the CDR3 is TGCGCCAGCAGCTTAACAGTGAACACTGAAGCTTTCTTT. It codes for CASSLTVNTEAFF.